The T cell receptor (beta chain) under discussion was sequenced for a study of Ad26.COV2.S vaccination and SARS-CoV-2 variants. Study-level results: Following vaccination, spike-specific CD8+ and CD4+ T cell responses reportedly exhibited substantial breadth.

Comments on this clone: As yet, its antigen is unknown.

Assay used: immunoSEQ multiplex PCR; TCRdb lists only in-frame clones, some missing. The table includes around 94,000 clones, over 60% detected once. The germline CDR1 and CDR2 sequences are SGHRS and YFSETQ. The junction had 4 bases not matched to a gene; V was cut back by 0 bases and J by 0 bases. The CDR3 sequence is 17 residues long. The sample in question was peripheral blood, obtained after recovery from COVID-19. The gene calls are TRBV5-1 and TRBJ2-3; 10 positions agree with TRBD2. This receptor was obtained from a human donor who had recovered from COVID-19. The DNA for the CDR3 is TGCGCCAGCAGCTTGGTAGGAGCGGGGGGGAGCACAGATACGCAGTATTTT. Encoded protein: CASSLVGAGGSTDTQYF.